Sequencing of this T cell receptor beta chain was carried out in a study of cytomegalovirus exposure and HLA in healthy donors. Study-wide background: Roughly 86 million unique TCRs from HLA-typed donors made up an early data release. General study findings and limits: Within the data, a cluster of highly shared sequence variants was likely a sequencing artifact.

On this clone itself: Its antigen is still unknown.

The V end was cut by 0 bases, the J end by 4 bases, with 15 bases between. Looked up from germline, CDR1 is SGHTA and CDR2 is FQGNSA. CDR3 length: 17 residues. The primer mix had 60 Vbeta and 13 Jbeta primers. Sequencing was performed with immunoSEQ multiplex PCR; in TCRdb, only in-frame clones are kept and a portion is missing. The sample records approximately 120,000 clones, around 76% being singletons. The genes are TRBV7-2 and TRBJ2-2, with D possibly matching TRBD2 (6 bases). Source material: PBMCs. The receptor's source is a woman aged 40 to 55 in good health and CMV-seropositive. CDR3: CASSLARRVAGTGELFF. In DNA, the CDR3 is TGTGCCAGCAGCTTAGCGAGGAGGGTGGCGGGCACCGGGGAGCTGTTTTTT.